What follows are 22 T cell receptor beta chains derived from one specimen sequenced in a study of cytomegalovirus exposure and HLA in healthy donors. PCR used 60 Vbeta primers and 13 Jbeta primers. TCRdb's table, derived via immunoSEQ multiplex PCR, lists solely in-frame clones and lacks some. The repertoire has roughly 100,000 clones, around 75% of them found once; the top ten carry 1.3%. Sequences were obtained from PBMCs. Source of these receptors: a man aged 35-49 years in good health and CMV-seronegative.

The chain recombines TRBV29-1 with TRBJ2-1, with a possible D match to TRBD1 (6 bases). Germline V gene data show CDR1 as SQVTM and CDR2 as ANQGSEA. Trimming shortened V by 3 bases and J by 1 base, and 13 bases separated the two germline ends. There are 15 residues in the CDR3. In DNA form, the CDR3 reads TGCAGCGTTGATTCCGGGACACGGTCCTACAATGAGCAGTTCTTC. Amino acid sequence: CSVDSGTRSYNEQFF.

This chain connects TRBV7-6 to TRBJ2-3, with TRBD2 identical over 9 bases. V lost 4 bases and J lost 4; bases outside the gene matches: 15. Germline CDR1 SGHVS, CDR2 FNYEAQ. The length of the CDR3 is 18 residues. CDR3 DNA: TGTGCCAGCAGCTCCGGCCCCTTCCGCGGGGGGGCAGCAGATACGCAGTATTTT. Translating it yields CASSSGPFRGGAADTQYF.

In DNA form, the CDR3 reads TGTGCCAGCAGTTTCGGCGGGGCAACTAATGAAAAACTGTTTTTT. This translates into CASSFGGATNEKLFF. The chain links TRBV28 to TRBJ1-4; D not certain. V shed 3 bases and J shed 0 bases, with 8 bases lying between them. The germline CDR1 and CDR2 sequences are MDHEN and SYDVKM. This CDR3 contains 15 residues.

The V gene is TRBV5-1, the J gene TRBJ2-7, with 7 bases lining up with TRBD1. Trimming cost V 4 bases and J 2 bases; bases outside gene matches: 9. Germline V gene lookup returns CDR1 SGHRS and CDR2 YFSETQ. The CDR3 has 15 amino acids. This CDR3 is CASSPLQGVPYEQYF. The CDR3 nucleotides are TGCGCCAGCAGCCCGCTCCAGGGGGTCCCCTACGAGCAGTACTTC.

The chain employs TRBV27 and TRBJ2-1, with D possibly matching TRBD1 (6 bases). V lost 4 bases, J lost 6 bases, and 13 bases lay in between. CDR3 length: 14 amino acids. Germline CDR1 and CDR2: MNHEY and SMNVEV (reference sequence). For the CDR3, the DNA is TGTGCCAGCAGTTATCAGGGGAGAAGCAATGAGCAGTTCTTC. Translated: CASSYQGRSNEQFF.

The chain combines TRBV7-6 with TRBJ1-1; no clear D gene. Per germline, CDR1 SGHVS and CDR2 FNYEAQ. This CDR3 spans 17 amino acids. Trimming cost V 5 bases and J 0 bases, with 19 bases left between them. The CDR3 here is CASSPRPEPALNTEAFF. For the CDR3, the DNA is TGTGCCAGCAGCCCCAGGCCCGAACCGGCCCTGAACACTGAAGCTTTCTTT.

This sequence joins TRBV10-1 and TRBJ2-5; 8 bases map to TRBD1. V shed 3 bases, J shed 5 bases, and the junction held 2 bases outside the gene matches. There are 13 residues in the CDR3. Germline V CDR1 and CDR2: WNHNN, SYGVQD (reference sequence). CDR3 DNA: TGCGCCAGCAGTGATCAGGGGGCTGAGACCCAGTACTTC. This codes for CASSDQGAETQYF.

The genes are TRBV19 and TRBJ1-5; D remains unclear. Per germline, CDR1 LNHDA and CDR2 SQIVND (reference sequence). Trimming shortened V by 1 base and J by 5 bases, and 21 bases separated the two germline ends. The CDR3 covers 18 residues. The CDR3 nucleotides are TGTGCCAGTAGTATAGGCAACCCCCCGCTATTCTTTTATCAGCCCCAGCATTTT. It specifies CASSIGNPPLFFYQPQHF.

The rearrangement links TRBV9 to TRBJ1-1, with D hard to call. V lost 0 bases, J lost 8 bases, and 11 bases lay in between. CDR3 length: 13 amino acids. The V gene's germline CDR1 is SGDLS and CDR2 YYNGEE. The CDR3 reads CASSVDIGGEAFF. CDR3 coding DNA: TGTGCCAGCAGCGTAGATATAGGAGGCGAAGCTTTCTTT. Looking up the rest from reference TRBV9 and TRBJ1-1 gives the full variable domain: DSGVTQTPKHLITATGQRVTLRCSPRSGDLSVYWYQQSLDQGLQFLIQYYNGEERAKGNILERFSAQQFPDLHSELNLSSLELGDSALYFCASSVDIGGEAFFGQGTRLTVV.

V usage is TRBV7-2 and J usage is TRBJ2-2, with 7 nucleotides matching TRBD2. Germline V gene sequence: CDR1 SGHTA, CDR2 FQGNSA. The CDR3 runs to 16 residues. Losses at the gene ends were 3 bases for V and 3 bases for J; bases not matched to a gene: 7. CDR3: CASSLTSGDYTGELFF. CDR3 bases: TGTGCCAGCAGCTTGACCAGCGGGGATTACACCGGGGAGCTGTTTTTT.

The chain has TRBV19 and TRBJ2-7; TRBD1 is a possible D gene (6 bases). The ends were cut back, 5 bases at V and 1 base at J, with 15 bases in the middle. The V gene's germline CDR1 is LNHDA and CDR2 SQIVND (reference sequence). CDR3 length: 15 amino acids. As DNA, the CDR3 is TGTGCCAGTAGTGACAGGTCCTACTCTTCCTACGAGCAGTACTTC. Translated: CASSDRSYSSYEQYF.

The rearrangement links TRBV9 to TRBJ2-7, with a possible D match to TRBD2 (6 bases). Trimming pared 0 bases from V and 2 bases from J, leaving 12 bases between. CDR1 is SGDLS, CDR2 YYNGEE, per germline. CDR3 length: 15 residues. The CDR3: CASSVGPGRTYEQYF. The DNA of the CDR3 is TGTGCCAGCAGCGTAGGTCCAGGGAGGACCTACGAGCAGTACTTC.

The chain is built from TRBV11-2 and TRBJ1-2; 8 bases align to TRBD1. There are 16 residues in the CDR3. Germline-derived CDR1 and CDR2 are SGHAT and FQNNGV. Unmatched junction bases numbered 14, after V lost 3 bases and J lost 8 bases. CDR3 amino acids: CASSLGGTGGVRGYTF. The CDR3 DNA follows: TGTGCCAGCAGCTTGGGGGGGACAGGAGGGGTGAGGGGCTACACCTTC.

The chain links TRBV6-5 to TRBJ2-5; D may be TRBD2 (6 bases). Germline V gene data show CDR1 as MNHEY and CDR2 as SVGAGI. The CDR3 is made up of 13 amino acids. Between the trimmed V and J ends, which lost 7 bases and 2 bases, there was a span of 11 bases. The CDR3 protein is CASKIAEQETQYF. The CDR3 nucleotides read TGTGCCAGCAAAATAGCGGAACAAGAGACCCAGTACTTC.

V is TRBV2 and J is TRBJ1-5; maybe TRBD1 (6 bases). V was trimmed by 4 bases and J by 3 bases, leaving 16 bases between them. The germline CDR1 and CDR2 sequences are SNHLY and FYNNEI. The CDR3 contains 16 residues. This CDR3 reads CASSVSGGIVNQPQHF. The CDR3 DNA follows: TGTGCCAGCAGTGTCAGTGGGGGCATTGTCAATCAGCCCCAGCATTTT.

The J gene is TRBJ1-3, the V gene TRBV11-2, with 9 positions matching TRBD1. Losses at the gene ends were 5 bases for V and 0 bases for J; bases not matched to a gene: 5. Germline CDR1 is SGHAT and CDR2 is FQNNGV. CDR3 length: 16 amino acids. Here the CDR3 reads CASSADRGLSGNTIYF. As DNA, the CDR3 is TGTGCCAGCAGCGCGGACAGGGGACTCTCTGGAAACACCATATATTTT.

This clone was seen only a few times. The chain employs TRBV7-4 and TRBJ1-5; TRBD1 matches at 8 bases. Germline CDR1 reads SGHVT; CDR2 reads SQSDAQ. Trimming cost V 1 base and J 9 bases; bases outside gene matches: 14. This CDR3 spans 17 amino acids. The CDR3: CASSLGGTGSGGGPQHF. The CDR3 coding sequence is TGTGCCAGCAGCTTAGGGGGGACAGGCTCCGGCGGAGGGCCCCAGCATTTT.

The chain links TRBV4-2 to TRBJ1-4; D unclear. Germline assignment: CDR1 LGHNA and CDR2 YNFKEQ. The CDR3 has 15 amino acids. Trimming cost V 5 bases and J 5 bases, with 15 bases left between them. In DNA form, the CDR3 reads TGTGCCAGCAGCAAATCTCTTGGCACAAATGAAAAACTGTTTTTT. It translates to CASSKSLGTNEKLFF.

This chain uses TRBV20-1 with TRBJ2-1; D uncertain. V was cut by 3 bases and J by 6 bases, with 3 bases left in between. The CDR3 is 10 amino acids. The V gene's germline CDR1 is DFQATT and CDR2 SNEGSKA (reference sequence). CDR3 in DNA: TGCAGTGCTAGCCTCAATGAGCAGTTCTTC. The encoded protein is CSASLNEQFF.

The chain links TRBV28 to TRBJ2-1, with TRBD2 matching over 15 bases. Looked up from germline, CDR1 is MDHEN and CDR2 is SYDVKM. CDR3 length: 17 amino acids. The V gene end was trimmed by 4 bases and the J gene end by 7 bases; junction bases not matched to a gene: 8. CDR3 sequence (DNA): TGTGCCAGCAGTTCCTGGACTAGCGGGAGGGCCGGGAATGAGCAGTTCTTC. It is translated as CASSSWTSGRAGNEQFF.

The chain combines TRBV5-8 with TRBJ1-5; tentative D call: TRBD1 (5 bases). This CDR3 comprises 16 residues. Trimming cost V 4 bases and J 5 bases, with 19 bases left between them. Looked up from germline, CDR1 is SGHTS and CDR2 is YDEGEE. The CDR3 sequence is CASSRGRGGSDQPQHF. The CDR3 bases are TGTGCCAGCAGCCGAGGGAGGGGCGGGAGTGATCAGCCCCAGCATTTT.

The chain couples TRBV5-5 to TRBJ2-2, with no clear D. V was trimmed by 0 bases and J by 6 bases, leaving 12 bases between them. Germline lookup yields CDR1 SGHKS and CDR2 YYEKEE (reference sequence). The CDR3 spans 15 residues. The CDR3 region has the DNA TGTGCCAGCAGCTTGGCCACGGTTTTGGCCGGGGAGCTGTTTTTT. It is translated as CASSLATVLAGELFF.